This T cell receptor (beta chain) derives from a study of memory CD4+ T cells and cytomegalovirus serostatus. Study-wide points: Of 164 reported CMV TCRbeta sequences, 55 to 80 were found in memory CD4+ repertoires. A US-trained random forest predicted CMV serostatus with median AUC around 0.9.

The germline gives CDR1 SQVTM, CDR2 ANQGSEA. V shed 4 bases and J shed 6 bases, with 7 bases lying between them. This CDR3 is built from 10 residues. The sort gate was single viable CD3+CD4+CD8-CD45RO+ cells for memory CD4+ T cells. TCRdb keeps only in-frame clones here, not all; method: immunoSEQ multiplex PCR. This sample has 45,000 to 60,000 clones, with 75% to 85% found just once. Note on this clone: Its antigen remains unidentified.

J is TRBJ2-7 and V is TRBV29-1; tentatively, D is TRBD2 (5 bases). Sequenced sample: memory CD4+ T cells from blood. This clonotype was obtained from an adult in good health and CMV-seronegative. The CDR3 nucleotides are TGCAGCGTTGGGGAGCGCGAGCAGTACTTC. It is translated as CSVGEREQYF.